Listed below are T cell receptor beta chains from one sample, sequenced in a study of control samples from healthy donors and cancer patients. The repertoire was sequenced with immunoSEQ multiplex PCR; TCRdb's copy has only in-frame clones and lacks some. Here the sample spans 350,000 to 450,000 clones, approximately 90% being singletons. The sequenced sample was PBMCs. These receptors originate from a man aged 40-55 years with head and neck cancer. CDR3s leave out the opening cysteine and the closing phenylalanine or tryptophan.

v_call: TRBV7-6; j_call: TRBJ2-2; cdr3_aa: ASSIHNMGTGELF
v_call: TRBV13; j_call: TRBJ1-4; cdr3_aa: ASSQTTTNEKLF
v_call: TRBV28; j_call: TRBJ1-5; cdr3_aa: ASRRSGTNNQPQH
v_call: TRBV19; j_call: TRBJ1-2; cdr3_aa: ASSITGTIYGYT
v_call: TRBV5-1; j_call: TRBJ2-3; cdr3_aa: ASSLRTSFDTQY
v_call: TRBV30; j_call: TRBJ1-2; cdr3_aa: AWSLGSNYGYT
v_call: TRBV10-3; j_call: TRBJ2-7; cdr3_aa: AITETGDEQY
v_call: TRBV7-2; j_call: TRBJ2-3; cdr3_aa: ASSLRRGGAKKADTQY
v_call: TRBV10-1; j_call: TRBJ1-1; cdr3_aa: ASSARGDTEAF
v_call: TRBV7-6; j_call: TRBJ2-2; cdr3_aa: ASSLVPPPGNTGELF
v_call: TRBV6-6; j_call: TRBJ1-1; cdr3_aa: ASSRQGAGMNTEAF
v_call: TRBV7-2; j_call: TRBJ2-7; cdr3_aa: ASSFRGPPYEQY
v_call: TRBV11-2; j_call: TRBJ1-1; cdr3_aa: ASSLLGEAF
v_call: TRBV7-9; j_call: TRBJ1-2; cdr3_aa: ASSLQVRDYGYT
v_call: TRBV7-2; j_call: TRBJ2-7; cdr3_aa: ASSPQLGVPDEQY
v_call: TRBV5-1; j_call: TRBJ2-7; cdr3_aa: ASSIEGGEQY
v_call: TRBV28; j_call: TRBJ2-2; cdr3_aa: ASRLRDRGTGELF
v_call: TRBV5-1; j_call: TRBJ2-3; cdr3_aa: ASSLALAGDTQY
v_call: TRBV6-2/TRBV6-3; j_call: TRBJ1-5; cdr3_aa: ASSYIPRLNQPQH
v_call: TRBV7-7; j_call: TRBJ1-3; cdr3_aa: ASSLNLGSGNTIY
v_call: TRBV3-1/TRBV3-2; j_call: TRBJ1-2; cdr3_aa: ASSQASSYGYT
v_call: TRBV12-5; j_call: TRBJ1-5; cdr3_aa: ASGFGQGIQQPQH
v_call: TRBV11-2; j_call: TRBJ1-4; cdr3_aa: ASSSSGTTNEKLF
v_call: TRBV18; j_call: TRBJ2-5; cdr3_aa: ASSLGQAEGETQY
v_call: TRBV5-6; j_call: TRBJ1-1; cdr3_aa: ASSFSGDAEAF
v_call: TRBV27; j_call: TRBJ1-6; cdr3_aa: ASSKTLYNSPLH
v_call: TRBV7-2; j_call: TRBJ1-1; cdr3_aa: ASSSPVNSEAF
v_call: TRBV7-9; j_call: TRBJ1-1; cdr3_aa: ASSWGQQIAEAF
v_call: TRBV28; j_call: TRBJ2-1; cdr3_aa: ASSLRTGDKPYNEQF
v_call: TRBV9; j_call: TRBJ2-7; cdr3_aa: ASSPRTSGSREQY
v_call: TRBV5-8; j_call: TRBJ1-4; cdr3_aa: ASSLGKSTNEKLF
v_call: TRBV5-1; j_call: TRBJ2-2; cdr3_aa: ASSFRGQELF
v_call: TRBV10-1; j_call: TRBJ2-7; cdr3_aa: ASSQSGTAYEQY
v_call: TRBV6-5; j_call: TRBJ1-3; cdr3_aa: ASSYSTDISGNTIY
v_call: TRBV7-2; j_call: TRBJ1-1; cdr3_aa: ASTFSGGTEAF
v_call: TRBV10-3; j_call: TRBJ2-5; cdr3_aa: AISGEGRAGGKETQY
v_call: TRBV20-1; j_call: TRBJ2-3; cdr3_aa: SASGLAGTPDTQY
v_call: TRBV5-1; j_call: TRBJ2-7; cdr3_aa: ASSFDRDSYEQY
v_call: TRBV18; j_call: TRBJ2-1; cdr3_aa: ASSLRDLNEQF
v_call: TRBV7-8; j_call: TRBJ1-1; cdr3_aa: ASSLVGGEAF
v_call: TRBV28; j_call: TRBJ2-7; cdr3_aa: ASSLQGAQLKQY
v_call: TRBV28; j_call: TRBJ2-7; cdr3_aa: ASSFRLAGGLSEQY
v_call: TRBV10-1; j_call: TRBJ2-5; cdr3_aa: ASSPDREGQETQY
v_call: TRBV9; j_call: TRBJ2-1; cdr3_aa: ASSGQSLSGGQF
v_call: TRBV28; j_call: TRBJ1-4; cdr3_aa: ASSLGTGGWNNEKLF
v_call: TRBV28; j_call: TRBJ2-5; cdr3_aa: ASSLGREGLETQY
v_call: TRBV15; j_call: TRBJ2-7; cdr3_aa: ATSRGGRYEQY
v_call: TRBV5-4; j_call: TRBJ1-1; cdr3_aa: ASSSDQGLASGEAF
v_call: TRBV6-4; j_call: TRBJ2-3; cdr3_aa: ASSERLADTQY
v_call: TRBV6-9; j_call: TRBJ2-6; cdr3_aa: ASRYDWDRDPLLGPSLGANVLT
v_call: TRBV27; j_call: TRBJ1-1; cdr3_aa: ASRRLRDREEAF
v_call: TRBV19; j_call: TRBJ2-3; cdr3_aa: ASSIVGVRADTQY
v_call: TRBV29-1; j_call: TRBJ2-5; cdr3_aa: SVGPYTGETQY